This TCR beta chain was recovered during a study of blood T cell repertoires in COVID-19. The overall study: Researchers got acute and convalescent COVID-19 samples from the United States, Italy and Spain. Sources were T cells, B-cell-depleted T cells, or PBMCs; the material itself was cDNA or gDNA.

On this clone itself: The limits of the CDR3 on the DNA are not certain, so only TCRdb's listed CDR3 is given.

Generated by immunoSEQ multiplex PCR, the TCRdb table keeps only in-frame clones and is missing some. The sample records hundreds of thousands of clones, 86% being singletons. The CDR3 region is 18 residues in length, termini included. The TCR was taken from a woman between 25 and 40 years old with active or convalescent COVID-19. Sequencing was done on a sample of peripheral blood. The chain carries TRBV21-1 and TRBJ2-7; the table names TRBD1, a call not compared with the DNA. TRBV21-1 is a documented pseudogene. The CDR3 region is CASSRFEVGTGISYEQYF.